Given below is one TCR beta chain in context. This sample was taken from a study of T cell responses to AZD1222 COVID-19 vaccine. CDR1 is MGHDK, CDR2 SYGVNS, per germline. The CDR3 loop spans 15 amino acids. The trim removed 4 bases at V and 0 bases at J, leaving 6 bases unmatched. Only in-frame clones appear in the TCRdb table, and some are missing; sequencing was by immunoSEQ multiplex PCR. Here the sample spans over 100,000 clones, 88% being singletons. Sequenced here: peripheral blood, sampled on day 0 of AZD1222 vaccination. The chain has TRBV25-1 and TRBJ2-7, with 7 nucleotides matching TRBD2. This receptor was identified in an adult in good health. The CDR3 region has the DNA TGTGCCAGCAGTGTACCTGGGAGGGCCTCCTACGAGCAGTACTTC. Its translation is CASSVPGRASYEQYF.